This TCR beta chain was captured in a study of blood T cell repertoires in COVID-19. Study overall: Acute-phase and convalescent COVID-19 samples originated in the United States, Italy and Spain.

The Seattle patients, enrolled during active infection, were followed longitudinally. CDR1 and CDR2 (germline): SGHDT, YYEEEE. V was cut by 4 bases and J by 5 bases, with 9 bases left in between. This CDR3 has 13 residues. In the authors' methods: Researchers report that nucleated cell counts were estimated from reference gene primer amplification. Only in-frame clones appear in the TCRdb table, and some are missing; sequencing was by immunoSEQ multiplex PCR. Clone size and V and J calls were adopted from that table, with D and trimming inferred from the DNA. The table has almost 400,000 clones, 80% to 90% seen once.

What was sequenced was peripheral blood. The clonotype was recovered from a woman aged 55-75 years with COVID-19, enrolled during active disease. V gene TRBV5-6 combines with J gene TRBJ1-4, with no clear D. The CDR3 region is CASSPRLNEKLFF. CDR3 in DNA: TGTGCCAGCAGCCCCAGACTAAATGAAAAACTGTTTTTT.